The clone carrying this T cell receptor (beta chain) was recorded a few times. Method: immunoSEQ multiplex PCR; TCRdb's copy keeps in-frame clones and lacks some. The sample records under 15,000 clones, 30% being singletons. This sample stems from a study of tumour-infiltrating T cells in Burkitt lymphoma. For the study at large: Survival, overall and progression-free, tracked with productive clonality.

CDR1 and CDR2 from the germline V gene are MNHEY and SVGAGI. The CDR3 consists of 15 residues. The V and J ends lost 6 bases and 4 bases, in that order; junction bases with no gene match: 10. The TCR comes from a human donor with diffuse large B-cell lymphoma. Specimen: tumor tissue. The chain combines TRBV6-5 with TRBJ1-2, with 8 bases identical to TRBD1. In DNA, the CDR3 is TGTGCCAGCAGGCCAGGGACAGGACACGGCTATGGCTACACCTTC. Translating gives CASRPGTGHGYGYTF.